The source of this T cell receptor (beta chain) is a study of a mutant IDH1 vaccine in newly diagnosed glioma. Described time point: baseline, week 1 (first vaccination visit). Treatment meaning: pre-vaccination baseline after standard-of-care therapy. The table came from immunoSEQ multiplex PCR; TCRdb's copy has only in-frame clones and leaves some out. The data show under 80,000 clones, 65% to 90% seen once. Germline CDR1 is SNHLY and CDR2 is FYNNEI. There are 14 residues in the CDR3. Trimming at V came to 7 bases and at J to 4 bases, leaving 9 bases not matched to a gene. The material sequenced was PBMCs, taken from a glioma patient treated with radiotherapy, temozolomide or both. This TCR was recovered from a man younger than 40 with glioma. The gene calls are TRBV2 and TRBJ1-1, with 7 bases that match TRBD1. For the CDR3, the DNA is TGTGCCAGCATTCCAGGGGGGGGCCGCACTGAAGCTTTCTTT. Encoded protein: CASIPGGGRTEAFF.